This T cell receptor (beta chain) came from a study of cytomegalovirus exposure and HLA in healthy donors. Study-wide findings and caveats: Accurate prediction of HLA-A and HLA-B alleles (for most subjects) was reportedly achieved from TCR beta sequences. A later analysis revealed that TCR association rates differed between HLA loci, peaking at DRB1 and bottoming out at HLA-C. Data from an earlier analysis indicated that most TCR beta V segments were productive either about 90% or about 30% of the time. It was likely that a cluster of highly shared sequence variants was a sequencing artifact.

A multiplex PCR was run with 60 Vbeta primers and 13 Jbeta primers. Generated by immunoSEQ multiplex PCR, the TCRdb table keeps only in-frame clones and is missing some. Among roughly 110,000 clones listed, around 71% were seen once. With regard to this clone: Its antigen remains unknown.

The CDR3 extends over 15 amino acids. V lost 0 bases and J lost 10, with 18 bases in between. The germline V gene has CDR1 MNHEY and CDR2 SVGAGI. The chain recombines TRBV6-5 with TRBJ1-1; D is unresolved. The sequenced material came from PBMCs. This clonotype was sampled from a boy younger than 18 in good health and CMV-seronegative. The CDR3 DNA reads TGTGCCAGCAGTTACTCCGGGGTCGTGCTATTTGGAGCTTTCTTT. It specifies CASSYSGVVLFGAFF.